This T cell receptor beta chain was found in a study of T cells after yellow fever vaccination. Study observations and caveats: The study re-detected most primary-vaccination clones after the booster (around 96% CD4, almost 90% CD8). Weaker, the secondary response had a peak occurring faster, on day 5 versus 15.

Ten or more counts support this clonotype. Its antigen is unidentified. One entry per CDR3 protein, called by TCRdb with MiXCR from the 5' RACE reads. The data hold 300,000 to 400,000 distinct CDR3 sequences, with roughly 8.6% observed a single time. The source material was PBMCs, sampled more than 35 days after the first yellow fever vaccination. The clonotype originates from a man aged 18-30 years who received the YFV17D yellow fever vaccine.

In nucleotides, the CDR3 is TGTGCCAGCAGCCAAGAGACAGAGAACACTGAAGCTTTCTTT. This codes for CASSQETENTEAFF. The rearrangement uses TRBV3-1 and TRBJ1-1; D may be TRBD1 (5 bases). V was clipped by 0 bases and J by 1 base, with 6 bases between them. This CDR3 has 14 residues. In germline, CDR1 is LGHDT, CDR2 YNNKEL (reference sequence).